This entry lists 11 T cell receptor beta chains sequenced from one sample in a study of OX40 agonist ivuxolimab in advanced cancers. TCRdb's copy holds only in-frame clones and misses some; the assay was immunoSEQ multiplex PCR. This table has under 25,000 clones, about three quarters appearing once. This specimen was CD4+ or CD8+ T cells sorted from blood, taken in a trial of the OX40 agonist ivuxolimab. Every receptor here comes from an adult with an advanced solid tumor such as melanoma, head and neck, liver or kidney cancer.

The chain uses TRBV4-2 and TRBJ1-1, with TRBD1 matching over 7 bases. The CDR3 is 13 amino acids. Germline CDR1 reads LGHNA; CDR2 reads YNFKEQ. With 5 bases clipped from V and 7 bases from J, the junction kept 7 bases outside the gene matches. This CDR3 reads CASSSDRAVEAFF. The CDR3 region has the DNA TGTGCCAGCAGCTCAGACAGGGCTGTTGAAGCTTTCTTT.

The genes are TRBV6-5 and TRBJ1-5, with D perhaps TRBD1 (6 bases). Germline V gene lookup returns CDR1 MNHEY and CDR2 SVGAGI. The CDR3 is 15 amino acids. V shed 6 bases and J shed 4 bases, with 16 bases lying between them. Here the CDR3 reads CASRTGAGRNQPQHF. CDR3 DNA sequence: TGTGCCAGCAGGACGGGGGCGGGAAGGAATCAGCCCCAGCATTTT.

The V gene is TRBV6-1, the J gene TRBJ2-2; perhaps TRBD1 as D (6 bases). Trimming cost V 0 bases and J 9 bases, with 14 bases left between them. Germline V gene data show CDR1 as MNHNS and CDR2 as SASEGT. The CDR3 runs 15 residues. The CDR3: CASSEASGGIWELFF. Written as DNA, the CDR3 is TGTGCCAGCAGTGAAGCATCTGGGGGCATCTGGGAGCTGTTTTTT.

The gene calls are TRBV18 and TRBJ1-5, with D uncertain. Germline V gene sequence: CDR1 KGHSH, CDR2 LQKENI. Trimming took off 4 bases at V and 3 bases at J, with 13 bases between the two ends. This CDR3 comprises 15 residues. In DNA form, the CDR3 reads TGTGCCAGCTCACATGTCCCTTCCACCAATCAGCCCCAGCATTTT. It specifies CASSHVPSTNQPQHF.

The V and J genes are TRBV7-3 and TRBJ1-1; a weak D match, TRBD1 (5 bases). CDR1 and CDR2 from the germline V gene are SGHTA and FQGTGA. Trimming took 5 bases from V and 1 from J, leaving 14 bases between them. The CDR3 contains 15 residues. In DNA form, the CDR3 reads TGTGCCAGCAGCACGTCTCCGGGGCCGAACACTGAAGCTTTCTTT. Translating gives CASSTSPGPNTEAFF. The full variable domain, in which reference TRBV7-3 and TRBJ1-1 provide the parts outside the CDR3, is GAGVSQTPSNKVTEKGKYVELRCDPISGHTALYWYRQSLGQGPEFLIYFQGTGAADDSGLPNDRFFAVRPEGSVSTLKIQRTERGDSAVYLCASSTSPGPNTEAFFGQGTRLTVV.

The chain uses TRBV28 and TRBJ1-5; D gene uncertain. The V and J ends lost 5 bases and 5 bases respectively, with 13 bases between them. CDR1 is MDHEN, CDR2 SYDVKM, per germline. This CDR3 spans 14 amino acids. The CDR3 loop is CASSGWTEHQPQHF. The CDR3 DNA reads TGTGCCAGCAGTGGCTGGACCGAGCATCAGCCCCAGCATTTT. The full variable domain, in which reference TRBV28 and TRBJ1-5 provide the parts outside the CDR3, is DVKVTQSSRYLVKRTGEKVFLECVQDMDHENMFWYRQDPGLGLRLIYFSYDVKMKEKGDIPEGYSVSREKKERFSLILESASTNQTSMYLCASSGWTEHQPQHFGDGTRLSIL.

V gene TRBV27 combines with J gene TRBJ1-2; D is unclear. Germline V gene sequence: CDR1 MNHEY, CDR2 SMNVEV (reference sequence). V was shortened by 8 bases and J by 0 bases, with 10 bases between the two germline ends. The CDR3 has 13 residues. The CDR3 region is CASGLQANYGYTF. CDR3 coding DNA: TGTGCCAGCGGGTTACAAGCTAACTATGGCTACACCTTC.

The chain uses TRBV5-4 and TRBJ2-4; D unresolved. The CDR3 contains 11 residues. Trimming removed 6 bases at V and 12 bases at J, with 13 bases between. Germline assignment: CDR1 SGHNT and CDR2 YYREEE (reference sequence). The chain's CDR3 is CASTLGRDQYF. CDR3 in DNA: TGTGCCAGCACCCTCGGAAGGGATCAGTACTTC.

The count of this clone is one. V usage is TRBV5-1 and J usage is TRBJ2-3, with 8 bases identical to TRBD2. V lost 4 bases and J lost 5; bases outside the gene matches: 6. Germline CDR1 SGHRS, CDR2 YFSETQ. This CDR3 spans 14 amino acids. CDR3 loop: CASSPGTRGDTQYF. CDR3 coding DNA: TGCGCCAGCAGCCCCGGGACTAGAGGAGATACGCAGTATTTT. The complete variable domain, with remaining parts taken from reference TRBV5-1 and TRBJ2-3, reads KAGVTQTPRYLIKTRGQQVTLSCSPISGHRSVSWYQQTPGQGLQFLFEYFSETQRNKGNFPGRFSGRQFSNSRSEMNVSTLELGDSALYLCASSPGTRGDTQYFGPGTRLTVL.

Turning to this clone: An end of the junction differs from the germline gene, which may be a read error. This chain uses TRBV10-3 with TRBJ2-5; D is undetermined. From germline, CDR1 is ENHRY and CDR2 SYGVKD. The CDR3 runs 14 residues. CDR3 coding DNA: TGTGCCATCACGGCGGACGCCCTCGGAGAGATCCAGTACTTC. As protein: CAITADALGEIQYF.

V gene TRBV9 combines with J gene TRBJ1-1, with no clear D. V shed 0 bases and J shed 0 bases, with 6 bases lying between them. CDR1 is SGDLS and CDR2 is YYNGEE in the germline V gene. The CDR3 is 14 amino acids. The CDR3 reads CASSVVDMNTEAFF. The CDR3, as DNA: TGTGCCAGCAGCGTAGTAGACATGAACACTGAAGCTTTCTTT.